These 20 T cell receptor beta chains originate from one sample sequenced in a study of beta chain features in type 1 diabetes listed by TCRdb under 2018. The library came from the immunoSEQ multiplex PCR assay. The entire isolated RNA was reverse transcribed using the High Capacity cDNA Reverse Transcription Kit, and thus expressed TCRB transcripts were sequenced. As stored in TCRdb, this immuneACCESS dataset retains in-frame rearrangements with V and J assigned. A fraction of the clones does not appear; measured against another copy, unresolved V genes explain less than half of the discrepancy, and the remainder lacks a known reason. The sample table holds 900,000 or so clones, of which 17% were seen once. The ten biggest clones cover 0.02% to 0.025% of the sample. Material: naive CD4+ T cells from blood. The cell subset or site label on this specimen signifies: true naive CD4+ T cells. The source is a woman younger than 35 in good health.

The chain joins TRBV29-1 to TRBJ2-5; no clear D. TRBJ2-7 matches the DNA end more closely, so the J call is doubtful. This CDR3 is 12 amino acids long. CDR1 is SQVTM and CDR2 is ANQGSEA in the germline V gene. The CDR3, as DNA: TGCAGCGTTGTAGGCCTCAGGCCCGAGCAGTACTTC. Encoded protein: CSVVGLRPEQYF.

The chain couples TRBV15 to TRBJ2-6, with unresolved D. Germline V CDR1 and CDR2: LNHNV, YYDKDF (reference sequence). This CDR3 contains 14 residues. Trimming took off 1 base at V and 2 bases at J, with 3 bases between the two ends. The CDR3: CATSRGPGANVLTF. In nucleotides, the CDR3 is TGTGCCACCAGCAGAGGGCCTGGGGCCAACGTCCTGACTTTC.

This clone has just a few counts. This chain links TRBV6-5 with TRBJ1-2, with a possible D match to TRBD1 (6 bases). From germline, CDR1 is MNHEY and CDR2 SVGAGI. CDR3 length: 13 residues. V lost 6 bases, J lost 7 bases, and 15 bases lay in between. The CDR3 spells CASSSRGEVGYTF. The CDR3 coding sequence is TGTGCCAGCAGCTCCAGGGGAGAGGTTGGCTACACCTTC.

In nucleotides, the CDR3 is TGTGCCAGCAGTGAGGGGGGACGGCTCTACGAGCAGTACTTC. This encodes CASSEGGRLYEQYF. V usage is TRBV6-6 and J usage is TRBJ2-7; either TRBD1 or TRBD2 may supply D (6 bases each). This CDR3 region has 14 residues. With 5 bases removed from V and 3 bases from J, the gap between germline ends came to 14 bases. Germline CDR1 and CDR2: MNHNY and SVGAGI (reference sequence).

This clone was counted only a few times. The V call is TRBV18, the J call TRBJ2-2; D is unresolved. Between the trimmed V and J ends, which lost 2 bases and 7 bases, there was a span of 14 bases. CDR3 length: 15 amino acids. Germline V gene data show CDR1 as KGHSH and CDR2 as LQKENI. The CDR3 nucleotides are TGTGCCAGCTCACCAAACAGCGCCTCTCACGGGGAGCTGTTTTTT. Amino acids: CASSPNSASHGELFF.

This clone was observed a handful of times. The V gene is TRBV14, the J gene TRBJ2-3; 10 bases align to TRBD2. Germline V gives CDR1 SGHDN, CDR2 FVKESK. The V gene end was trimmed by 5 bases and the J gene end by 3 bases; junction bases not matched to a gene: 8. The CDR3 sequence is 16 residues long. This CDR3 reads CASSTLAGVGTDTQYF. The DNA for the CDR3 is TGTGCCAGCAGCACGCTAGCGGGAGTTGGAACAGATACGCAGTATTTT.

This clone was counted a few times. This rearrangement joins TRBV2 to TRBJ1-1; no definite D call. Germline-derived CDR1 and CDR2 are SNHLY and FYNNEI. The CDR3 runs 11 residues. Trimming left V 8 bases short and J 3 bases short, with 7 bases between. In nucleotides, the CDR3 is TGTGCCAGCCAGTATGACACTGAAGCTTTCTTT. Translation gives CASQYDTEAFF.

This clone was found a few times. The V and J genes are TRBV5-4 and TRBJ2-1, with 9 bases aligning to TRBD2. This CDR3 comprises 19 residues. V shed 2 bases and J 4 bases; nucleotides not matched to a gene: 16. Germline V gene sequence: CDR1 SGHNT, CDR2 YYREEE (reference sequence). The CDR3 here is CASSFSLSHRLAAYNEQFF. DNA for the CDR3: TGTGCCAGCAGCTTTAGTCTCTCTCATCGACTAGCGGCGTACAATGAGCAGTTCTTC.

This clone was counted between two and nine times. The chain couples TRBV4-3 to TRBJ2-2, with 9 bases aligning to TRBD1. From germline, CDR1 is LGHNA and CDR2 YSLEER. Unmatched junction bases numbered 5, after V lost 3 bases and J lost 6 bases. The CDR3 is 15 amino acids. The CDR3 DNA follows: TGCGCCAGCAGCCAGGGACAGGGTCACCCCGGGGAGCTGTTTTTT. Protein product: CASSQGQGHPGELFF.

The chain links TRBV7-3 to TRBJ2-1, with 11 bases identical to TRBD2. Germline lookup yields CDR1 SGHTA and CDR2 FQGTGA. The CDR3 covers 16 residues. Trimming removed 5 bases from V and 5 bases from J; junction bases left unmatched: 8. This chain's CDR3 is CASSPTSGSLHNEQFF. CDR3 nucleotide sequence: TGTGCCAGCAGCCCTACTAGCGGGAGCCTCCACAATGAGCAGTTCTTC.

The chain couples TRBV18 to TRBJ2-5; D is perhaps TRBD1 (5 bases). The CDR3 loop spans 14 amino acids. Germline CDR1 and CDR2: KGHSH and LQKENI. The germline V and J ends were trimmed by 1 base and 4 bases, with 10 bases remaining between them. The CDR3 nucleotides are TGTGCCAGCTCACCACTTTCAGGGCGAGAGACCCAGTACTTC. Translating it yields CASSPLSGRETQYF.

The chain recombines TRBV19 with TRBJ1-2, with 7 nucleotides matching TRBD1. Trimming removed 3 bases from V and 8 bases from J; junction bases left unmatched: 9. The CDR3 extends over 14 amino acids. The germline CDR1 and CDR2 sequences are LNHDA and SQIVND (reference sequence). The CDR3 here is CASSISTGDQGYTF. CDR3 bases: TGTGCCAGTAGTATCTCCACAGGGGATCAGGGCTACACCTTC. Complete variable domain (other parts from reference TRBV19 and TRBJ1-2): DGGITQSPKYLFRKEGQNVTLSCEQNLNHDAMYWYRQDPGQGLRLIYYSQIVNDFQKGDIAEGYSVSREKKESFPLTVTSAQKNPTAFYLCASSISTGDQGYTFGSGTRLTVV.

This chain uses TRBV7-9 with TRBJ2-7; 7 bases align to TRBD2. V dropped 8 bases and J dropped 4; count of bases not matched to a gene: 5. The CDR3 is made up of 12 amino acids. Germline assignment: CDR1 SEHNR and CDR2 FQNEAQ (reference sequence). In nucleotides, the CDR3 is TGTGCCAGCGCCCCGGGAGGTTACGAGCAGTACTTC. Translation gives CASAPGGYEQYF.

The J gene is TRBJ2-1, the V gene TRBV7-3; perhaps D is TRBD1 or TRBD2 (5 bases each). The V gene's germline CDR1 is SGHTA and CDR2 FQGTGA. This CDR3 comprises 14 residues. V shed 5 bases and J shed 6 bases, with 14 bases lying between them. For the CDR3, the DNA is TGTGCCAGCAGCGCCGGGACGTCCCGCAATGAGCAGTTCTTC. Amino acid sequence: CASSAGTSRNEQFF. Supplemented by reference TRBV7-3 and TRBJ2-1, the full variable domain reads GAGVSQTPSNKVTEKGKYVELRCDPISGHTALYWYRQSLGQGPEFLIYFQGTGAADDSGLPNDRFFAVRPEGSVSTLKIQRTERGDSAVYLCASSAGTSRNEQFFGPGTRLTVL.

In its sample, this clone was seen a few times. V and J are TRBV4-3 and TRBJ2-1, with TRBD2 identical over 15 bases. The CDR3 has 18 residues. Germline V gene sequence: CDR1 LGHNA, CDR2 YSLEER. J lost 7 bases, V lost 0 bases, and 7 bases had no gene match. CDR3 protein: CASSQDSSGTSGRNEQFF. CDR3 nucleotide sequence: TGCGCCAGCAGCCAAGACTCCTCCGGGACTAGCGGGAGGAATGAGCAGTTCTTC.

The V call is TRBV15, the J call TRBJ2-4; 9 bases match TRBD1. Trimming at V came to 0 bases and at J to 1 base, leaving 10 bases not matched to a gene. There are 19 residues in the CDR3. Germline loops: CDR1 LNHNV, CDR2 YYDKDF (reference sequence). The CDR3 DNA follows: TGTGCCACCAGCAGAGACCCAAAACAGGGGGCTTTTGCCAAAAACATTCAGTACTTC. It encodes CATSRDPKQGAFAKNIQYF.

This clone has a handful of counts. J is TRBJ1-2 and V is TRBV29-1; D not certain. In germline, CDR1 is SQVTM, CDR2 ANQGSEA. CDR3 length: 15 residues. V lost 6 bases and J lost 3, with 20 bases in between. As DNA, the CDR3 is TGCAGCGTCCGGCCCGCGCGGGTGGCGGACTATGGCTACACCTTC. It is translated as CSVRPARVADYGYTF.

This clone was seen only a few times. The chain joins TRBV2 to TRBJ2-1, with TRBD2 identical over 15 bases. CDR3 length: 15 amino acids. V lost 3 bases to trimming and J lost 10 bases; unmatched junction nucleotides: 4. Per germline, CDR1 SNHLY and CDR2 FYNNEI. CDR3 region: CASSDWTSGRAEQFF. For the CDR3, the DNA is TGTGCCAGCAGTGACTGGACTAGCGGGAGGGCAGAGCAGTTCTTC.

The DNA of the CDR3 is TGTGCCAGCAGTTCACAGGGGAACAATCAGCCCCAGCATTTT. Amino acid sequence: CASSSQGNNQPQHF. V usage is TRBV2 and J usage is TRBJ1-5; 7 bases are shared with TRBD1. Looked up from germline, CDR1 is SNHLY and CDR2 is FYNNEI. V trimming: 5 bases; J trimming: 3 bases; junction bases outside the gene matches: 4. This CDR3 has 14 amino acids.

The chain couples TRBV18 to TRBJ1-5, with 8 bases lining up with TRBD1. The V segment lost 6 bases and the J segment 4 bases; nucleotides outside the gene matches: 8. The CDR3 consists of 15 residues. Germline values: CDR1 KGHSH, CDR2 LQKENI. CDR3 residues: CASSYLTGDNQPQHF. DNA of the CDR3: TGTGCCAGCTCCTACCTGACAGGGGATAATCAGCCCCAGCATTTT.